Listed below are T cell receptor beta chains from one sample, sequenced in a study of cytomegalovirus exposure and HLA in healthy donors. TCRdb's table, derived via immunoSEQ multiplex PCR, lists solely in-frame clones and lacks some. Of 150,000 or so clones listed, about 77% were seen once; the top ten hold 1.3%. Specimen: PBMCs. The receptors were sampled from a man aged 25-40 years in good health and CMV-seronegative. The CDR3 runs from the conserved cysteine through the conserved F or W. The D gene is left open where the match is weak. Not every row has a clone size; where given, it reads once, few, many or a size class.

J gene,V gene,D gene,clone size,CDR3 protein,CDR3 DNA
TRBJ1-5,TRBV4-3,.,.,CASSQDSTGANQPQHF,TGCGCCAGCAGCCAAGATAGTACAGGAGCGAATCAGCCCCAGCATTTT
TRBJ1-4,TRBV9,.,.,CASSVAQGVGYEKLFF,TGTGCCAGCAGCGTAGCCCAGGGTGTAGGGTATGAAAAACTGTTTTTT
TRBJ1-3,TRBV6-1,.,few,CASSSPGLNTIYF,TGTGCCAGCAGTTCTCCAGGATTAAACACCATATATTTT
TRBJ1-2,TRBV10-3,.,.,CAINPTANYGYTF,TGTGCCATCAACCCGACAGCGAATTATGGCTACACCTTC
TRBJ2-3,TRBV6-5,TRBD2,few,CASSRLTSGTDTQYF,TGTGCCAGCAGTCGACTGACTAGCGGGACAGATACGCAGTATTTT
TRBJ1-1,TRBV6-1,.,.,CASSEGRTTEAFF,TGTGCCAGCAGTGAAGGTAGGACAACTGAAGCTTTCTTT
TRBJ2-1,TRBV7-3,.,.,CASSPSRDNEQFF,TGTGCCAGCAGCCCGTCGAGGGACAATGAGCAGTTCTTC
TRBJ2-3,TRBV6-5,.,.,CASSYKRASSTDTQYF,TGTGCCAGCAGTTACAAGCGGGCCTCTAGCACAGATACGCAGTATTTT
TRBJ2-7,TRBV27,TRBD1,.,CAVPTGTGAYEQYF,TGTGCCGTACCAACCGGGACAGGGGCCTACGAGCAGTACTTC
TRBJ2-6,TRBV7-3,.,.,CASSATDFRSGANVLTF,TGTGCCAGCAGCGCGACAGATTTCCGCTCTGGGGCCAACGTCCTGACTTTC
TRBJ2-7,TRBV18,.,.,CASSPPSASSYEQYF,TGTGCCAGCTCACCACCGTCCGCGAGCTCCTACGAGCAGTACTTC
TRBJ2-2,TRBV2,TRBD2,.,CASSRGLAPGELFF,TGTGCCAGCAGTAGGGGACTAGCGCCCGGGGAGCTGTTTTTT
TRBJ2-2,TRBV30,.,.,CAWSVRSTGELFF,TGTGCCTGGAGTGTACGTAGCACCGGGGAGCTGTTTTTT
TRBJ1-2,TRBV4-1,.,.,CASSSTGGYTF,TGCGCCAGCAGCTCAACAGGGGGCTACACCTTC
TRBJ2-7,TRBV6-6,TRBD2,.,CASSTKREGRYEQYF,TGTGCCAGCAGTACCAAGCGGGAGGGCCGGTACGAGCAGTACTTC
TRBJ1-3,TRBV9,.,.,CASSVEQGNTIYF,TGTGCCAGCAGCGTAGAACAGGGAAACACCATATATTTT
TRBJ1-1,TRBV5-3,.,once,CARSLNGTEAFF,TGTGCCAGAAGCTTGAACGGCACTGAAGCTTTCTTT
TRBJ1-1,TRBV30,.,.,CAWSVIENTEAFF,TGTGCCTGGAGTGTAATAGAGAACACTGAAGCTTTCTTT
TRBJ1-1,TRBV6-6,TRBD1,.,CASSRGQGSEAFF,TGTGCCAGCAGCCGGGGACAGGGCTCTGAAGCTTTCTTT
TRBJ2-3,TRBV7-7,.,.,CASSSGAGGTDTQYF,TGTGCTAGCAGCAGCGGGGCAGGGGGCACAGATACGCAGTATTTT
TRBJ2-4,TRBV9,.,.,CASSVEPSGQGNIQYF,TGTGCCAGCAGCGTAGAACCAAGTGGGCAGGGAAACATTCAGTACTTC
TRBJ1-2,TRBV18,TRBD1,once,CASSPDRDYGYTF,TGTGCCAGCTCACCCGACAGGGACTATGGCTACACCTTC
TRBJ1-6,TRBV9,.,few,CASSVAVTGFNSPLHF,TGTGCCAGCAGCGTAGCGGTTACAGGTTTTAATTCACCCCTCCACTTT
TRBJ2-1,TRBV27,TRBD1,.,CASSSPDRVVEQFF,TGTGCCAGCAGTTCCCCGGACAGGGTGGTTGAGCAGTTCTTC
TRBJ2-3,TRBV19,.,.,CASSVSITDTQYF,TGTGCCAGTAGTGTTAGCATCACAGATACGCAGTATTTT
TRBJ2-7,TRBV6-5,TRBD1,.,CASSRQGAPGEQYF,TGTGCCAGCAGTAGACAGGGGGCGCCGGGCGAGCAGTACTTC
TRBJ1-2,TRBV27,TRBD1,.,CASSPDRGLDYGYTF,TGTGCCAGCAGTCCGGACAGGGGTCTGGACTATGGCTACACCTTC
TRBJ1-2,TRBV28,.,.,CASEDGYRAQTNYGYTF,TGTGCCAGCGAAGACGGATACAGAGCCCAAACTAACTATGGCTACACCTTC
TRBJ2-7,TRBV11-2,TRBD2,.,CASSLRLAETYEQYF,TGTGCCAGCAGCTTGCGACTAGCGGAAACCTACGAGCAGTACTTC